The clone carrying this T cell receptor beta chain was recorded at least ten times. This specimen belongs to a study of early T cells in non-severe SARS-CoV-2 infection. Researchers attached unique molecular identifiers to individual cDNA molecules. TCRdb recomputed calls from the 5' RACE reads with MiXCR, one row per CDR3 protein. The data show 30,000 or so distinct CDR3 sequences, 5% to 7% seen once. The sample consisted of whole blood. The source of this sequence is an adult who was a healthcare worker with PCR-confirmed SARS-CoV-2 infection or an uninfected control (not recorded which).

CDR3 DNA: TGTGCCACAAGGGGGGGAGACGCAACTAATGAAAAACTGTTTTTT. This gives the protein CATRGGDATNEKLFF. This chain joins TRBV19 and TRBJ1-4; D is perhaps TRBD1 (6 bases). V lost 10 bases to trimming and J lost 0 bases, with 15 bases between them. The CDR3 covers 15 residues. The germline V gene has CDR1 LNHDA and CDR2 SQIVND (reference sequence).